This TCR beta chain was identified during a study of cytomegalovirus exposure and HLA in healthy donors (dated by TCRdb to the late 2010s). General notes on the study: An earlier analysis of 587 of the donors reported 276 Gb of sequence data and around 120 million unique TCR beta sequences obtained from around 180 million T cells. Of the roughly 410 genotyped donors, approximately 81% were placed in the genetic ancestry cluster associated with self-reported Caucasian donors. An early release covering 550 to 650 HLA-typed donors comprised 300 to 350 gigabases of sequencing data and roughly 85 million unique TCR sequences. Donor age, sex, ethnicity and CMV serostatus were compiled together with the repertoire data. A later genetic analysis took genome-wide SNP genotypes for about three fifths of the 666 donors and used that subset as a discovery cohort. Rather than using new phenotypic data, the later analysis identified candidate immune exposures from TCR beta sequences and from how often those sequences occurred across donors. The study aimed to test whether cataloging public T cell receptors could reveal signatures of past pathogen exposure. All discovery cohort repertoires had been generated using a single sequencing platform. The T cell repertoires of some 700 subjects were profiled by immunosequencing and related to cytomegalovirus serostatus. Along with the 666-subject first cohort, a separate validation cohort of over a hundred different subjects was used. Four or five DR-DQ haplotypes were handled as single units for association and clustering because linkage in the cohort was strong. Typing coverage varied by locus: about 620-630 donors for A, B, C, DRB1 and DQB1; approximately 500 for DQA1; approximately 570 for DPA1; roughly 470 for DPB1. To decide whether each TCR beta V gene segment behaved as functional or pseudogenic, an earlier analysis of some 580 of the donors relied on high-throughput TCR beta sequencing. A later analysis re-examined previously published TCR beta repertoires from just over 650 donors and added high-resolution HLA genotyping to investigate patterns of TCR occurrence. The study combined high-throughput TCR immunosequencing, statistical association of individual TCRs with disease status, and machine learning to predict cytomegalovirus infection status. Among some 400 genotyped donors of the cohort, an average of approximately 240,000 unique TCR beta nucleotide sequences was sequenced per donor, of which about 18% were non-productive. HLA typing included class I and class II loci at four-digit resolution. The paper's findings and limits, for the study overall: The presence/absence analyses assumed that sequencing depth was roughly uniform across donors, and that assumption may not be true. In an earlier analysis of about 600 of the donors, most TCR beta V segments appeared in productive rearrangements about 90% or about 30% of the time, broadly matching IMGT annotations. In a later analysis, several top co-occurrence clusters were reported to appear linked to parvovirus B19, influenza, CMV and Epstein-Barr virus. The classifier was reported to diagnose cytomegalovirus status with high specificity and sensitivity in both the original cohort and the validation cohort. Linkage disequilibrium might explain the correlated functional status among segregating V segments, but an unknown experimental factor could not be ruled out. A later analysis found that TCR association rates varied across HLA loci, with DRB1 alleles showing the most associated TCRs and HLA-C alleles the fewest. A group of highly shared sequence variants was considered likely to be a technical artifact of the sequencing pipeline. When HLA alleles, especially DR and DQ, strongly co-occurred, TCR associations were difficult to assign to individual alleles. V-gene and J-gene trimming of TCR beta chains was associated with a missense DCLRE1C variant in a later genetic analysis, and the association was replicated in an independent cohort. Compared with the roughly 600-donor mean, donors in an Asian-associated ancestry cluster had fewer N-insertions in productive TCRs, according to a later genetic analysis. The study listed over 150 TCR beta chains as associated with cytomegalovirus. Because the 87-base-pair reads could not distinguish some IMGT-functional V segments, including TRBV6-2 and TRBV6-3, those segments were excluded. In a later analysis, most CMV-associated TCR beta chains were found to appear HLA-restricted, with HLA associations seemingly driven largely by CMV exposure. Specific HLA alleles were associated with 15,000 to 20,000 TCR beta sequences at a false discovery rate of 0.05 in a later analysis. The authors suggested that the approach could potentially be extended to other disease states and immunological phenotypes. Most TCR sequences were seen in very few donors, while some public TCRs were found in many individuals. For the cohort, immune exposure information was limited to CMV serostatus. Seventeen rarely observed V segments, including chromosome 9 orphons, were excluded from the earlier analysis of several hundred of the donors because counts were too low. In this cohort, only TCR beta chains were sequenced, and detectable features were limited by the absence of alpha or paired-chain data. HLA typing was unavailable for some donors at each locus, so association tests used only the typed subset. A few of the identified cytomegalovirus-associated TCR beta chains were confirmed in vitro to be specific for cytomegalovirus antigens. In a later analysis, HLA-associated TCR beta chains showed more clonal expansion and lower generation probabilities than non-associated chains that were equally common. A further reported finding was that TCR beta sequences accurately predicted the HLA-A and HLA-B alleles for most subjects in the first cohort.

The cohort consisted of 666 healthy bone marrow donors. At the time of sampling, all cohort members were nominally healthy, though unrecorded immune exposures were likely present. The donor tested CMV seropositive and was one of the 289 seropositive cohort members. Every donor gave a peripheral blood sample, and the peripheral blood mononuclear cells from that sample were used for TCR beta sequencing. The Qiagen DNeasy Blood Extraction Kit was used to extract genomic DNA from the blood cell samples. The library was prepared using the immunoSEQ multiplex PCR assay. A mixture of 60 forward primers for TCR Vbeta segments and 13 reverse primers for TCR Jbeta segments was used in the multiplex PCR. The CDR3 region of rearranged TCR beta genes was amplified from genomic DNA by a multiplex PCR assay. On the Illumina HiSeq System, the amplified TCR beta libraries were sequenced as 87-base-pair reads. The study's processing was this. In a later analysis, some 80 million unique TCR beta chains were counted across the roughly 610 repertoires, and roughly 11 million of these chains were shared by at least two donors. To remove PCR and sequencing errors, raw reads were error-corrected and collapsed into unique sequences using a nearest-neighbor algorithm that merged closely related sequences. To assign V, D and J gene segments, CDR3 sequences were aligned to IMGT reference sequences. Each retained sequence needed at least a six-nucleotide match to both a V gene segment and a J gene segment. Rearrangements were classified as productive when the CDR3 lacked stop codons and remained in frame with V and J, and all other rearrangements were classified as non-productive. Following IMGT convention, CDR3 was defined as the stretch from the second conserved V-encoded cysteine up to the conserved J-encoded phenylalanine. The earlier analysis of fewer than 750 of the donors excluded sequences that lacked an unambiguous match to a single V gene segment. In an earlier analysis of approximately 590 of the donors, V segments were called functional above 56.7% productive rearrangements and were called segregating when the between-donor standard deviation exceeded 5%. A statistical classification framework was built to diagnose cytomegalovirus status from the catalog of TCR beta chain sequences. In a later analysis, V and J genes were assigned by comparing TCR nucleotide sequences against IMGT/GENE-DB human TR gene sequences. A later analysis assigned CDR3 sequences and most-parsimonious VDJ recombination scenarios with the TCRdist pipeline. In a later analysis, each TCR beta chain was defined by its CDR3 amino acid sequence together with its V-gene family, and reads lacking a unique V-gene family were excluded. In a later analysis, some 600 highly shared, low-generation-probability nucleotide sequences were removed to address suspected cross-contamination and a sequencing artifact. For each public chain, a later analysis derived a clonal expansion index from normalized ranks of inferred template counts within each repertoire. In a later analysis, generation probabilities were computed using a VDJ recombination model fitted to out-of-frame rearrangements, and the results were checked against IGoR. In a later analysis, hypergeometric tests were used to score TCR-TCR, TCR-HLA and TCR-CMV co-occurrence, with a repertoire-size bias correction applied to TCR pairs. A later analysis estimated false discovery rates by permuting HLA or CMV assignments 20 times. In a later analysis, co-occurring TCRs were grouped with DBSCAN, and TCRdist sequence similarity was added when clustering was performed within HLA-allele-positive subsets. Co-occurrence clustering excluded repertoires with fewer than 30,000 or more than 120,000 public chains, plus five with anomalous nucleotide sharing. Here the immuneACCESS table is served through TCRdb, limited to in-frame sequences with V and J called. Missing clones are a known gap in these copies; in checked studies unresolved V genes cover under half, and the rest lacks a known reason. D and trimming were read from the DNA, whereas the V and J calls and clone size are those reported in that table. The sample data list fewer than 200,000 clones, and 82% of these were observed just once. The ten largest account for roughly 10% of the sample.

For CDR1 and CDR2, the germline V gene lists MRHNA and SNTAGT. Relative to germline, V is 5 bases shorter and J is 9 bases shorter, with 14 bases between their ends. Measured from the cysteine to the phenylalanine, the CDR3 is 13 residues long. Of all the DNA, just the CDR3 is kept, 39 bases in frame from base 1. As to this clone: No antigen is known for it. No base qualities exist here, and no much larger clone lies one base off it.

The receptor comes from a man aged 45-65 years in good health and CMV-seropositive. Sequencing was performed on PBMCs. Recombination connected TRBV6-4 to TRBJ2-1, with no confidently assigned D gene. The nucleotides read TGTGCCAGCAGTTCGTCTAGAGTCAGTGAGCAGTTCTTC. This gives the protein CASSSSRVSEQFF.